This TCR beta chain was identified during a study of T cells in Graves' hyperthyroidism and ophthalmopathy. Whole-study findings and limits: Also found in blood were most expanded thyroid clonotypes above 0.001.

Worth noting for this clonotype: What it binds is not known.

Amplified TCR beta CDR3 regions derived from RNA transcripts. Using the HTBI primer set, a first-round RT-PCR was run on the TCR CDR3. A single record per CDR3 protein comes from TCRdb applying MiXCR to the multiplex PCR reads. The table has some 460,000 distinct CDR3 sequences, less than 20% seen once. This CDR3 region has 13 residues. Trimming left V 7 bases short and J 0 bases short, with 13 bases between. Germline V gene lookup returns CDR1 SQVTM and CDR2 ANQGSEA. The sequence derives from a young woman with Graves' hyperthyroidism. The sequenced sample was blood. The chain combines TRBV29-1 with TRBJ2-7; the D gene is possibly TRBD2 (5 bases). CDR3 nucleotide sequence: TGCAGCGCTGGGGAAGGGAGCTCCTACGAGCAGTACTTC. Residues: CSAGEGSSYEQYF.